These 4 T cell receptor beta chains were sequenced from one sample in a study of cytomegalovirus exposure and HLA in healthy donors. PCR amplification relied on 60 Vbeta primers (plus 13 Jbeta primers). Clones were read by immunoSEQ multiplex PCR, and TCRdb kept only the in-frame ones, dropping some. This sample has about 120,000 clones; around two thirds occur once, and the top ten carry 8% to 9.5%. Material for sequencing was PBMCs. These receptors were collected from a woman aged 35 to 49 in good health and CMV-seropositive.

V gene TRBV28 combines with J gene TRBJ1-1, with 7 bases that match TRBD1. Germline values: CDR1 MDHEN, CDR2 SYDVKM. The ends lost 7 bases at V and 3 bases at J; junction bases unmatched: 8. The CDR3 extends over 14 amino acids. CDR3 coding DNA: TGTGCCAGCATAGGACAGGCAGATGACACTGAAGCTTTCTTT. Its translation: CASIGQADDTEAFF.

This clone was counted between two and nine times. V and J are TRBV10-3 and TRBJ1-1, with 12 bases aligning to TRBD1. Trimming removed 9 bases from V and 11 bases from J; junction bases left unmatched: 7. The germline gives CDR1 ENHRY, CDR2 SYGVKD. The CDR3 has 12 amino acids. The CDR3 nucleotides read TGTGCCATGGGGGGGACAGGGGGCAAGGCTTTCTTT. Protein: CAMGGTGGKAFF.

This clone occurred once. The chain has TRBV18 and TRBJ2-5; D is unresolved. Germline CDR1 and CDR2: KGHSH and LQKENI. The CDR3 sequence is 12 residues long. V gave up 0 bases and J gave up 4 bases, with 3 bases separating them. In nucleotides, the CDR3 is TGTGCCAGCTCACCACCCTCAGAGACCCAGTACTTC. As protein: CASSPPSETQYF.

Only a few counts were recorded for this clone. This chain's CDR3 is CAITAVGGAGTEAFF. The CDR3 nucleotides read TGTGCCATCACCGCGGTAGGGGGCGCGGGCACTGAAGCTTTCTTT. The chain employs TRBV10-3 and TRBJ1-1; TRBD1 matches at 7 bases. Germline V lookup: CDR1 ENHRY, CDR2 SYGVKD. The CDR3 runs 15 residues. After removal of 7 bases from V and 4 bases from J, the junction contained 12 bases not matched to a gene.